These 14 T cell receptor beta chains came from one sample sequenced in a study of blood T cell repertoires in COVID-19. Produced via immunoSEQ multiplex PCR; TCRdb's table is partial and in-frame only. The sample yields tens of thousands of clones, roughly 86% seen once. Sequences were obtained from peripheral blood. These receptors originate from a man between 50 and 59 years old with active COVID-19.

The V call is TRBV18, the J call TRBJ1-2, with D tentatively TRBD1 (6 bases). V was pared by 4 bases and J by 7 bases, with 31 bases between. Looked up from germline, CDR1 is KGHSH and CDR2 is LQKENI. The length of the CDR3 is 19 residues. The DNA for the CDR3 is TGTGCCAGCTCACGCCAAACCACCAACCTACATAGACAGGAGGTTGGCTACACCTTC. Translating gives CASSRQTTNLHRQEVGYTF.

The rearrangement joins TRBV5-1 to TRBJ1-2; TRBD1 aligns across 9 bases. V trimming: 3 bases; J trimming: 10 bases; junction bases outside the gene matches: 7. The CDR3 runs to 13 residues. From germline, CDR1 is SGHRS and CDR2 YFSETQ. CDR3 protein: CASSSGTGSPYTF. The CDR3 DNA reads TGCGCCAGCAGCTCGGGGACAGGGTCTCCCTACACCTTC.

This clone appeared once. This chain uses TRBV29-1 with TRBJ2-7; tentative D call: TRBD2 (6 bases). This CDR3 is built from 13 residues. The V and J ends lost 7 bases and 3 bases respectively, with 16 bases between them. CDR1 and CDR2 (germline): SQVTM, ANQGSEA. The CDR3 DNA reads as TGCAGCGCGCGACTAGTTTCCAACTACGAGCAGTACTTC. Encoded protein: CSARLVSNYEQYF.

With respect to this clone: The junction departs from the called germline gene at one end, perhaps through a read error. The chain's CDR3 is CASSSGQGANTQYF. CDR3 bases: TGTGCTAGCAGCTCGGGACAGGGGGCGAATACGCAGTATTTT. The chain employs TRBV7-7 and TRBJ2-3; 12 bases are a match to TRBD1. From germline, CDR1 is SSHAT and CDR2 FNYEAQ (reference sequence). The CDR3 contains 14 residues. The complete variable domain, with remaining parts taken from reference TRBV7-7 and TRBJ2-3, reads GAGVSQSPRYKVTKRGQDVTLRCDPISSHATLYWYQQALGQGPEFLTYFNYEAQPDKSGLPSDRFSAERPEGSISTLTIQRTEQRDSAMYRCASSSGQGANTQYFGPGTRLTVL.

The J gene is TRBJ1-5, the V gene TRBV6-2 or TRBV6-3, with D possibly TRBD1 on 5 matching bases. Trimming took 2 bases from V and 0 from J, leaving 8 bases between them. The germline V gene has CDR1 MNHEY and CDR2 SVGEGT. CDR3 size: 15 residues. CDR3 region: CASSYGAFSNQPQHF. CDR3 DNA sequence: TGTGCCAGCAGTTACGGGGCGTTTAGCAATCAGCCCCAGCATTTT.

The chain links TRBV19 to TRBJ2-2; TRBD2 agrees at 13 bases. The germline gives CDR1 LNHDA, CDR2 SQIVND (reference sequence). V lost 7 bases to trimming and J lost 0 bases; unmatched junction nucleotides: 11. The CDR3 is 19 residues long. CDR3 DNA sequence: TGTGCCAGTACCAGGGGGGGACTAGCGGGGACCGCGAACACCGGGGAGCTGTTTTTT. Residues: CASTRGGLAGTANTGELFF.

The chain couples TRBV4-3 to TRBJ2-7; TRBD2 agrees at 11 bases. Losses at the gene ends were 3 bases for V and 2 bases for J; bases not matched to a gene: 3. CDR1 is LGHNA, CDR2 YSLEER, per germline. This CDR3 has 15 amino acids. The CDR3 reads CASSHLAGGPYEQYF. For the CDR3, the DNA is TGCGCCAGCAGCCATTTAGCGGGGGGGCCCTACGAGCAGTACTTC.

The chain recombines TRBV19 with TRBJ1-5, with 11 bases matching TRBD1. Germline CDR1 reads LNHDA; CDR2 reads SQIVND (reference sequence). V was pared by 6 bases and J by 4 bases, with 5 bases of the junction left unmatched. This CDR3 is 15 amino acids long. The CDR3 DNA follows: TGTGCCAGTAGCCGGGACAGGGGGGAAAATCAGCCCCAGCATTTT. It codes for CASSRDRGENQPQHF.

V and J are TRBV2 and TRBJ2-1, with 11 bases that match TRBD2. Germline trimming cut 6 bases from V and 7 bases from J; bases unmatched to any gene: 11. The germline gives CDR1 SNHLY, CDR2 FYNNEI. The CDR3 extends over 16 amino acids. For the CDR3, the DNA is TGTGCCAGCAGCCCCCGTACTAGCGGGAGTTGGAATGAGCAGTTCTTC. Encoded protein: CASSPRTSGSWNEQFF.

The rearrangement links TRBV27 to TRBJ1-6; D unclear. This CDR3 contains 13 residues. Trimming pared 3 bases from V and 14 bases from J, leaving 14 bases between. CDR1 MNHEY and CDR2 SMNVEV come from the germline V gene (reference sequence). The DNA of the CDR3 is TGTGCCAGCAGTTTCGGCGGCCGAGTGGCCCTCCACTTT. It yields the protein CASSFGGRVALHF.

This chain uses TRBV6-2 or TRBV6-3 with TRBJ1-2; no firm D call. Germline V CDR1 and CDR2: MNHEY, SVGEGT. The CDR3 loop spans 15 amino acids. Trimming removed 0 bases from V and 1 base from J, with 9 bases in between. Here the CDR3 reads CASSYSKLLNYGYTF. CDR3 nucleotides: TGTGCCAGCAGTTACTCGAAACTGCTTAACTATGGCTACACCTTC.

The genes are TRBV6-5 and TRBJ1-1; D gene uncertain. The CDR3 extends over 13 amino acids. The germline V gene encodes CDR1 MNHEY and CDR2 SVGAGI. Trimming left V 6 bases short and J 10 bases short, with 18 bases between. The CDR3 DNA sequence: TGTGCCAGCAGAACTGGGCGTTCCCTCCCAGCTTTCTTT. Amino acid sequence: CASRTGRSLPAFF.

The chain has TRBV7-9 and TRBJ1-1; perhaps TRBD1 as D (6 bases). Germline values: CDR1 SEHNR, CDR2 FQNEAQ (reference sequence). Between the trimmed V and J ends, which lost 1 base and 5 bases, there was a span of 11 bases. This CDR3 region has 14 residues. The CDR3 protein is CASSLGRGTTEAFF. CDR3 in DNA: TGTGCCAGCAGCTTAGGGAGAGGGACAACTGAAGCTTTCTTT.

V usage is TRBV5-1 and J usage is TRBJ2-2; 7 bases line up with TRBD2. Trimming took 9 bases from V and 6 from J; bases not matched to a gene: 11. In germline, CDR1 is SGHRS, CDR2 YFSETQ. This CDR3 has 14 residues. The CDR3 sequence is CATRQRGESGELFF. The CDR3 nucleotides read TGCGCCACCAGGCAACGGGGGGAATCCGGGGAGCTGTTTTTT.